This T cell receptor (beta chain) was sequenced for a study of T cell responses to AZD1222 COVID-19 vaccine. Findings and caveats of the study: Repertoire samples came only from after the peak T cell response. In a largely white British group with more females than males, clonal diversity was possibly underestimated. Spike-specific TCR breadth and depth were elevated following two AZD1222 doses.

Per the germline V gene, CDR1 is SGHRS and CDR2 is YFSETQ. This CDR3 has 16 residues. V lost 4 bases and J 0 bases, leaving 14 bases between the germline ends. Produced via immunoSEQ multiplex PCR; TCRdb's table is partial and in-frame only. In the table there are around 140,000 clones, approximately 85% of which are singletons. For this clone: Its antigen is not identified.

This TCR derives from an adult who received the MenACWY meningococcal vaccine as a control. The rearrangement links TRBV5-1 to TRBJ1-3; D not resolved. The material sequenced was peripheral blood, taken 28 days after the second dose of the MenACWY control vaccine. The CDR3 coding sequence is TGCGCCAGCAGCCGAATCGGGCTTCGCTCTGGAAACACCATATATTTT. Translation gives CASSRIGLRSGNTIYF.